The T cell receptor (beta chain) under discussion was sequenced for a study of identical twins (dated by TCRdb to 2016 to 2017). About the investigation overall: To test whether fetal clonotypes persist, the study used deep sequencing on TCR alpha and beta repertoires from monozygotic twins, unrelated adults of various ages, and cord blood. To rule out contamination, replicate twin experiments were performed at different times with different library preparation protocols.

V has 6 bases trimmed and J has 4 bases trimmed; junction bases matching no gene number 6. CDR3 length: 16 amino acids, cysteine to phenylalanine. Only the CDR3 part of the read is kept: 48 bases, read in frame from the first base. The CDR1 and CDR2 encoded by the germline V gene are SNHLY and FYNNEI. The library was built by means of 5' RACE. The run used an Illumina HiSeq 2000. A universal primer binding site was added through template switching, and the final cDNA carried a unique molecular identifier so that TCR cDNA molecules could be counted accurately. Specific primers in the conserved constant-segment region were used to synthesize first-strand cDNA for the TCR alpha and beta chains. To control for contamination, every cDNA library carried two barcodes: a SMART-Mk sample barcode plus Illumina barcodes. Two successive PCR steps introduced TruSeq adapter sequences along with Illumina sample barcodes. TCR alpha and beta cDNA libraries were sequenced on the Illumina HiSeq platform with custom primers. The study's processing was this. Raw reads were processed with MiGEC to extract unique molecular identifiers, and MiXCR was used to determine CDR3 positions. Recombination models were inferred per individual with the repgenHMM and IGoR tools using an EM algorithm. The analysis of shared clonotypes was done with the tcR package in R, with sharing normalized by the product of cloneset sizes. To study raw recombination without the effects of thymic and clonal selection, out-of-frame nonproductive sequences were analyzed. In-frame beta chains were kept once TCRdb had trimmed the public reads at Q25 with fastp and called clones with MiXCR. Every distinct CDR3 protein forms one entry, paired with its most common genes and DNA. The V and J calls and clone size come from TCRdb's table, not from the authors' own analysis. This sample is represented by approximately 550,000 distinct CDR3 sequences; about a fifth of them were singletons. The ten largest clonotypes hold about 0.48% of the sample.

All donors were healthy Caucasians. The twin cohort comprised three pairs of female monozygotic twins, all aged roughly 18 to 30 years. Positive isolation kits from Invitrogen were used to isolate the CD4+ and CD8+ T cell populations. Beyond this particular receptor, the publication reports: In monozygotic twins, recombination models systematically underestimated out-of-frame TCR alpha sharing, but the models matched the sharing seen between unrelated individuals. Compared with coincidental sharing between unrelated individuals, an excess of low generation-probability sequences was observed among out-of-frame TCR alpha sequences shared between twins. Invariant T cells such as MAIT and iNKT could partly confound zero-insertion analyses, though diverse VJ usage argued against this for most clonotypes. A weaker excess of twin sharing was found in beta out-of-frame sequences because the signal-to-noise ratio was lowered by fewer shared sequences. Abundant cord blood beta clonotypes had fewer insertions, young adult naive repertoires showed a similar but weaker trend, and memory repertoires showed no such trend. Conclusions relied on cross-sectional statistical analysis, since the same donors could not be followed over many years.

This clonotype showed up many times. Its antigen remains undetermined. Per-base qualities were not stored, and no clone one base away is much larger. The same sample was also used in a study of yellow fever vaccine responses in identical twins. As the second paper documents: The T cell response to vaccination in identical twins was reported by the authors to appear partly convergent and partly personalized. In the study, vaccine-responding T cell clones were precisely tracked in identical twins.

The source of this sequence is a woman aged 18-29 years in good health. The sequence joins TRBV2 to TRBJ2-3; 14 bases in between match TRBD2. The sample was CD4+ T cells sorted from blood. The sequence in DNA is TGTGCCAGCAGATCGACTAGCGGGAGGGCCTCAGATACGCAGTATTTT. Translation gives CASRSTSGRASDTQYF.